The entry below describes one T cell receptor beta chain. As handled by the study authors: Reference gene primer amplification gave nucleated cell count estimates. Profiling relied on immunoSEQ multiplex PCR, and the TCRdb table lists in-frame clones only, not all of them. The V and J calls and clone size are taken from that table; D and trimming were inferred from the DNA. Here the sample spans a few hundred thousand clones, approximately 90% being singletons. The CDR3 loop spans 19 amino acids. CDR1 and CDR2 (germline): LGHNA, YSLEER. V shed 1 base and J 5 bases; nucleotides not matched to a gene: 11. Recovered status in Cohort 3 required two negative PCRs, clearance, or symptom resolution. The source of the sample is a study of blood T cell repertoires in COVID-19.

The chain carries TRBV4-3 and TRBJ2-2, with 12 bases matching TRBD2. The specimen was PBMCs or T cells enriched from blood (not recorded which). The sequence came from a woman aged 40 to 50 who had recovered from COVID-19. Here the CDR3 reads CASSQGEASGGEDTGELFF. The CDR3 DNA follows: TGCGCCAGCAGCCAAGGGGAGGCTAGCGGGGGGGAGGATACCGGGGAGCTGTTTTTT.